Reported below is one T cell receptor (beta chain). Its antigen is not known. This sample is part of a study of lymphopenia after photon versus proton radiotherapy. Study observations and caveats: Post-nadir TCR diversity decline inversely tracked overall survival among those who died.

TCRdb's copy holds only in-frame clones and misses some; the assay was immunoSEQ multiplex PCR. The sample lists about 7,500 clones; 80% to 90% were seen once. CDR1 is LNHDA, CDR2 SQIVND, per germline (reference sequence). The CDR3 extends over 15 amino acids. Losses at the gene ends were 8 bases for V and 3 bases for J; bases not matched to a gene: 8. This chain connects TRBV19 to TRBJ1-4, with 8 bases that match TRBD1. This TCR was sampled from a woman aged 70-85 years with pancreatic cancer. Sequenced here: peripheral blood, sampled from a patient treated with photon-based radiotherapy. CDR3 region: CASSRGQTPNEKLFF. The CDR3 coding sequence is TGTGCCAGTTCCAGGGGGCAGACACCTAATGAAAAACTGTTTTTT.